This T cell receptor (beta chain) was identified in a study of blood T cells in healthy people across ages. Turning to this clonotype: The antigen is unknown.

Study results and limitations: Among T cells, TCR beta diversity per million cells dropped roughly linearly as age rose.

A J-beta primer mix and a sample-barcoded 5' primer were used in a second PCR of about 7 to 12 cycles. Each CDR3 protein gets one entry after TCRdb re-called the 5' RACE reads with MiXCR. The table lists 1.5 million to 2 million distinct CDR3 sequences, roughly 27% of them singletons. Trimming took 0 bases from V and 6 from J, leaving 15 bases between them. The CDR3 is made up of 16 amino acids. CDR1 is LGHNA and CDR2 is YSLEER in the germline V gene. The sample was blood. This receptor was identified in a young woman in good health. The rearrangement links TRBV4-3 to TRBJ1-3; D is undetermined. Here the CDR3 reads CASSQDWENLANTIYF. The CDR3 coding sequence is TGCGCCAGCAGCCAAGATTGGGAGAACCTGGCAAACACCATATATTTT.